The source of this T cell receptor beta chain is a study of blood T cells in healthy people across ages. Study summary: The capture of about one barcoded beta molecule per two T cells was achieved by template switching.

Each sample provided at least 6 micrograms of extracted total RNA. Together with a sample-barcoded 5' primer, a J-beta primer mix was included in a second PCR lasting roughly 6 to 12 cycles. All samples gave at least 3 million CDR3-containing paired-end reads. MiXCR, run by TCRdb on the 5' RACE reads, gives a single entry per CDR3 protein. Of around 620,000 distinct CDR3 sequences listed, 25% to 30% are singletons. Study-level results: PBMC samples, being unsorted, prevented any conclusive comparison of naive and antigen-experienced cells.

About this clonotype itself: Its antigen is undetermined.

CDR1 and CDR2 from the germline V gene are SQVTM and ANQGSEA. The CDR3 runs 15 residues. Trimming took 0 bases from V and 10 from J, leaving 21 bases between them. The V and J genes are TRBV29-1 and TRBJ2-5, with D unresolved. This sequence was found in a woman in her 70s in good health. Sequencing was done on a sample of blood. CDR3 loop: CSVEDGFTTIGLQYF. CDR3 bases: TGCAGCGTTGAAGATGGGTTCACAACCATCGGTCTCCAGTACTTC.